The T cell receptor (beta chain) under discussion was sequenced for a study of T cells in Graves' hyperthyroidism and ophthalmopathy (dated by TCRdb to between 2017 and 2020). General notes on the study: Peripheral blood samples were taken at initial diagnosis, before any treatment was given. A discovery cohort of approximately 100 patients, roughly 45 with Graves' ophthalmopathy and approximately 60 with stable Graves' hyperthyroidism, was used to find distinguishing TCR V-J signatures. Whether ophthalmopathy could be predicted prospectively was tested in an independent validation cohort made up of roughly 19 hyperthyroidism patients plus 17 patients who later progressed to ophthalmopathy. The roughly 94 discovery patients were randomly split 7:3 into training and test sets. Thyroid tissue and blood T-cell repertoires from six Graves' hyperthyroidism patients were also compared in the study. After sampling, hyperthyroidism patients received methimazole starting at 30 mg daily, and ophthalmopathy patients received high-dose intravenous methylprednisolone. According to the paper, TCR Vbeta CDR3 sequencing was carried out on more than 120 peripheral blood samples, which came from approximately 41 ophthalmopathy, fewer than 80 hyperthyroidism and about 17 progressor patients.

Ophthalmopathy patients had moderately to severely active disease, with a Clinical Activity Score of 3 or more, a NOSPECS grade of 4 or more, and a disease duration of less than 3 months. Patients with uncontrolled infections, other autoimmune diseases, pregnancy or lactation were excluded. Clinical symptoms, serum thyroxine and TRAb, thyroid ultrasound, and orbital computed tomography formed the basis for the diagnoses. PBMCs were separated from 8 to 10 ml of fresh peripheral blood using Ficoll-Paque density gradient centrifugation. Trizol reagent was used to extract total RNA, and RNA quality was then checked on an Agilent 2100 Bioanalyzer. Concerning this clonotype: What antigen it recognizes has not been identified. No clone much larger than this one lies a single base away; base qualities are absent.

Broader findings and caveats from the paper: No statistical method was used to set the sample size in advance, and investigators knew the group allocation. Most expanded thyroid clonotypes (frequency above 0.001) were also found in blood, which suggests that blood repertoires may mirror thyroid immune responses. A model built on a 13 V-J signature distinguished ophthalmopathy from stable hyperthyroidism, reaching about 88% sensitivity and around 81% specificity in cross-validation and 80%/75% in testing. In validation, progression to ophthalmopathy was predicted by the model with 65% to 71% sensitivity and roughly 76% specificity, a median of 6.5 months before onset.

Trimming removed 1 base from V and 3 bases from J, leaving 22 bases between the germline ends. Including cysteine and phenylalanine, the CDR3 has 19 amino acids. Only the CDR3 part of the read is kept: 57 bases, read in frame from the first base. The germline V gene yields MGHRA for CDR1 and YSYEKL for CDR2. The TCR beta CDR3 regions were amplified from RNA transcripts. A first-round RT-PCR of the TCR CDR3 used the HTBI primer set with the Qiagen OneStep RT-PCR kit. Libraries were constructed in a second round of multiplex PCR, after which size selection and purification were performed. The libraries were sequenced on an Illumina HiSeq2000 using paired-end 100 bp reads. Per the original workflow: SOAPnuke was used to process the raw data, with reads discarded if the reads contained adapters or uncalled bases, had a mean Phred below 15, or lacked an exact constant-primer or identifier match. High-quality paired reads were merged with COPE v1.2.5, and unique nucleotide sequences were defined as clonotypes. Clonotypes were aligned to IMGT TRBV, TRBD and TRBJ reference segments using MiTCR v1.1. The analysis was restricted to V-J combinations with a frequency above 0.0001, which together covered 99% to 99.2% of the repertoires. The TCS score was defined as F50 (clonal expansion) divided by E x V (chaos), with BLOSUM62-based TCRdist calculated between CDR3 peptides within each V-J. Welch's t-statistics and random forest reduced 450 to 600 V-J features to fewer than 15, which were used in a naive Bayes classifier (R e1071). The public sequencing data were trimmed at Q25 with fastp and processed into clonotypes with MiXCR by TCRdb, which kept only in-frame beta chains. CDR3 protein duplicates are merged, each entry listing the most common genes and DNA. For this entry, the V and J calls and clone size follow TCRdb and not the study's own pipeline. Across this sample there are about 400,000 distinct CDR3 sequences, with approximately 14% seen only once. The ten most abundant clones make up around a fifth of the sample.

What was sequenced was blood. This TCR was recovered from a woman aged 25 to 39 with Graves' ophthalmopathy. The V and J genes are TRBV4-1 and TRBJ1-3; possibly the D gene is TRBD1, per 5 matching bases. Here the CDR3 is given as CASSQGILRGDLRGNTIYF. Read as DNA, the sequence is TGCGCCAGCAGCCAAGGGATCCTCAGAGGGGATTTACGTGGAAACACCATATATTTT.